This T cell receptor beta chain is drawn from a study of cytomegalovirus exposure and HLA in healthy donors. Study-wide context: The early release's HLA-typed donors yielded some 85 million unique TCRs. Overall study results and limits: Data from an earlier analysis indicated that most TCR beta V segments were productive either about 90% or about 30% of the time. Later analysis identified around 15,000 TCR beta sequences associated with HLA alleles, using a false discovery rate threshold of 0.05.

The donors were healthy bone marrow donors. A remark on this clone: No antigen is known for it.

The CDR3 sequence is 14 residues long. V lost 3 bases to trimming and J lost 5 bases; unmatched junction nucleotides: 6. Germline V gene lookup returns CDR1 SGHKS and CDR2 YYEKEE (reference sequence). PCR employed 60 Vbeta and 13 Jbeta primers. Sequencing used immunoSEQ multiplex PCR; TCRdb keeps in-frame clones, though not all of them. In the table there are fewer than 200,000 clones, around 79% of which are singletons. This chain uses TRBV5-5 with TRBJ2-7; 9 bases map to TRBD1. The TCR was taken from a woman aged 45-60 years in good health and CMV-seropositive. The sequenced sample was PBMCs. Here the CDR3 reads CASSSGQGRDEQYF. The CDR3 DNA reads as TGTGCCAGCAGCTCCGGACAGGGGCGAGACGAGCAGTACTTC.